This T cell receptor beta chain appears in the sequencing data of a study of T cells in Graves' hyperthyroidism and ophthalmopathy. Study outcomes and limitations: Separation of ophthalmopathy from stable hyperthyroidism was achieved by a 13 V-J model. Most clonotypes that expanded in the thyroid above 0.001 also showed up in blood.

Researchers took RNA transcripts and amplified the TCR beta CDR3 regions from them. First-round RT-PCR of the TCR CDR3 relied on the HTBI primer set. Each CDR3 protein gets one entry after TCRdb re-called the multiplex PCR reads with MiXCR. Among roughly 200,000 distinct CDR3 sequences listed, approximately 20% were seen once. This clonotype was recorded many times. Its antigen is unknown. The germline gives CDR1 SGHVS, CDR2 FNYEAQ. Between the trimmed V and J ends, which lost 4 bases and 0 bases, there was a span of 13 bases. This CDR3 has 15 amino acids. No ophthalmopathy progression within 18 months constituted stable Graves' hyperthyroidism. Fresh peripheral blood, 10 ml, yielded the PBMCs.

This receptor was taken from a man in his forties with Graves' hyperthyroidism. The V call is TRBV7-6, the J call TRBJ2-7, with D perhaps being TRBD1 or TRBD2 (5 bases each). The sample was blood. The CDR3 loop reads CASSSLPGSSYEQYF. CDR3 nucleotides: TGTGCCAGCAGCTCCCTCCCAGGGAGCTCCTACGAGCAGTACTTC.